This T cell receptor beta chain was identified in a study of early T cells in non-severe SARS-CoV-2 infection. The wider study: Chains from this unsorted whole-blood bulk RNA could not be paired. Overall study results and limits: The matching step, a VDJdb search, favored anti-spike CD8 responses and missed private and CD4 specificities.

V was pared by 6 bases and J by 3 bases, with 18 bases between. The germline V gene has CDR1 MGHDK and CDR2 SYGVNS. CDR3 length: 16 residues. Individual cDNA molecules each received unique molecular identifiers attached to them. TCRdb re-called the 5' RACE reads through MiXCR, storing one row per CDR3 protein. Here the sample spans approximately 90,000 distinct CDR3 sequences, approximately 10% being singletons. This clonotype came up a few times. The antigen is not known. The source of this sequence is an adult who was a healthcare worker with PCR-confirmed SARS-CoV-2 infection or an uninfected control (not recorded which). This rearrangement joins TRBV25-1 to TRBJ2-1; D gene uncertain. The sequences come from whole blood, collected at baseline. The CDR3 region has the DNA TGTGCCAGCAGCCCAGTTGGGTCCCTCGGCTACAATGAGCAGTTCTTC. Protein sequence: CASSPVGSLGYNEQFF.